The sequence of this TCR beta chain was determined in a study of blood T cells in healthy people across ages. This clonotype was seen only a few times. Its specificity is unknown. The study, taken as a whole, reports: A conclusive naive versus antigen-experienced comparison was prevented by the unsorted PBMCs. Estimates drawn from one million T cells were deemed to understate diversity.

The CDR3 has 15 amino acids. Germline loops: CDR1 DFQATT, CDR2 SNEGSKA (reference sequence). The ends lost 7 bases at V and 4 bases at J; junction bases unmatched: 12. Combining a sample-barcoded 5' primer with a J-beta primer mix, a second PCR ran for roughly 7 to 12 cycles. Each cDNA molecule received a tag from a template-switch adaptor that had 12 random nucleotides. TCRdb re-called the 5' RACE reads through MiXCR, storing one row per CDR3 protein. The sample includes roughly 1.9 million distinct CDR3 sequences, around 42% of them seen just once. The sequenced sample consisted of blood. The TCR sequence derives from a human donor in good health. This chain joins TRBV20-1 and TRBJ2-1; 8 bases are a match to TRBD2. CDR3 DNA sequence: TGCAGTGTTAAGACGAGCGGGGGACTTTACAATGAGCAGTTCTTC. Translation: CSVKTSGGLYNEQFF.